A single sample gave rise to the 20 T cell receptor beta chains below, sequenced in a study of T-cell memory formation after mild COVID-19. From the 5' RACE reads, TCRdb called clonotypes with MiXCR, one entry per CDR3 protein. Of around 110,000 distinct CDR3 sequences listed, under 15% are singletons. The sample was PBMCs or a T cell subset sorted from them (not recorded which). Source of these receptors: an adult woman who had mild COVID-19 (a few samples of this study predate the infection). Cell type and time point are not known.

In its sample, this clonotype was seen a few times. V and J are TRBV7-9 and TRBJ2-3, with D maybe TRBD1 (5 bases). Trimming took 2 bases from V and 4 from J, leaving 10 bases between them. There are 14 residues in the CDR3. The germline V gene encodes CDR1 SEHNR and CDR2 FQNEAQ (reference sequence). The CDR3 bases are TGTGCCAGCAGCTTATCCCTCAGGGCAGATACGCAGTATTTT. This codes for CASSLSLRADTQYF.

This clonotype was found a few times. The CDR3 reads CASGRTNTEAFF. Here the CDR3 DNA reads TGTGCCAGCGGACGGACGAACACTGAAGCTTTCTTT. This rearrangement joins TRBV12-3 or TRBV12-4 to TRBJ1-1; D not certain. The CDR3 runs 12 residues. V gave up 8 bases and J gave up 1 base, with 8 bases separating them.

This clonotype was counted only a few times. The chain employs TRBV14 and TRBJ2-3; 10 nucleotides agree with TRBD2. The CDR3 is made up of 18 amino acids. Germline CDR1 is SGHDN and CDR2 is FVKESK. J gave up 2 bases and V 2 bases, and 10 bases lay outside the gene matches. The CDR3 sequence is CASSQFFSGRPSTDTQYF. CDR3 DNA sequence: TGTGCCAGCAGCCAATTCTTTAGCGGGAGGCCTTCCACAGATACGCAGTATTTT.

The chain recombines TRBV5-5 with TRBJ2-7, with a tentative D call TRBD2 (5 bases). The V gene lost 2 bases and the J gene lost 3 bases, with 12 bases spanning the gap. Germline loops: CDR1 SGHKS, CDR2 YYEKEE (reference sequence). CDR3 length: 14 residues. As DNA, the CDR3 is TGTGCCAGCAGCTTTGTATCCGGGGACTACGAGCAGTACTTC. Translation: CASSFVSGDYEQYF.

This clonotype has a handful of counts. The gene calls are TRBV5-6 and TRBJ2-5, with D perhaps TRBD1 (5 bases). Germline V gene lookup returns CDR1 SGHDT and CDR2 YYEEEE. This CDR3 has 14 residues. Trimming shortened V by 0 bases and J by 1 base, and 7 bases separated the two germline ends. Here the CDR3 reads CASSLEGFQETQYF. CDR3 bases: TGTGCCAGCAGCTTGGAGGGGTTCCAAGAGACCCAGTACTTC. Variable domain in full (rest from reference TRBV5-6 and TRBJ2-5): DAGVTQSPTHLIKTRGQQVTLRCSPKSGHDTVSWYQQALGQGPQFIFQYYEEEERQRGNFPDRFSGHQFPNYSSELNVNALLLGDSALYLCASSLEGFQETQYFGPGTRLLVL.

The V call is TRBV4-3, the J call TRBJ2-1; 11 positions agree with TRBD2. Germline-derived CDR1 and CDR2 are LGHNA and YSLEER. This CDR3 is 16 amino acids long. The V gene end was trimmed by 4 bases and the J gene end by 9 bases; junction bases not matched to a gene: 11. The CDR3 DNA reads as TGCGCCAGCAGCCGCCTCTTACTAGCGGGAGCGGCTGAGCAGTTCTTC. Encoded protein: CASSRLLLAGAAEQFF.

The chain combines TRBV12-3 or TRBV12-4 with TRBJ2-7; 14 nucleotides agree with TRBD2. CDR3 length: 15 amino acids. V shed 9 bases, J shed 5 bases, and the junction held 9 bases outside the gene matches. CDR3 in DNA: TGTGCCAGTAATACCGGGACTAGCGGGAGAAACGAGCAGTACTTC. Amino acid sequence: CASNTGTSGRNEQYF.

The chain carries TRBV20-1 and TRBJ2-5; weak D call: TRBD1 (6 bases). The CDR3 contains 14 residues. The V and J ends lost 1 base and 4 bases respectively, with 13 bases between them. Germline V gives CDR1 DFQATT, CDR2 SNEGSKA (reference sequence). This CDR3 reads CSARGPDRLETQYF. The CDR3 DNA sequence: TGCAGTGCTAGAGGTCCGGACAGACTAGAGACCCAGTACTTC.

In this sample, this clonotype turned up a few times. The chain employs TRBV12-3 or TRBV12-4 and TRBJ2-3, with TRBD1 identical over 12 bases. CDR3 length: 15 amino acids. V dropped 4 bases and J dropped 5; count of bases not matched to a gene: 4. The CDR3 loop reads CASSSRDRGQDTQYF. CDR3 coding DNA: TGTGCCAGCAGTTCCCGGGACAGGGGGCAAGATACGCAGTATTTT.

The chain uses TRBV7-8 and TRBJ1-5, with D tentatively TRBD1 (6 bases). With 1 base removed from V and 7 bases from J, the gap between germline ends came to 14 bases. CDR1 and CDR2 (germline): SGHVS, FQNEAQ. The CDR3 is 15 amino acids. DNA of the CDR3: TGTGCCAGCAGCTTAGTTCTGGGGGCCCTGCAGCCCCAGCATTTT. Amino acid sequence: CASSLVLGALQPQHF. Full variable domain (outside the CDR3, taken from reference TRBV7-8 and TRBJ1-5): GAGVSQSPRYKVAKRGQDVALRCDPISGHVSLFWYQQALGQGPEFLTYFQNEAQLDKSGLPSDRFFAERPEGSVSTLKIQRTQQEDSAVYLCASSLVLGALQPQHFGDGTRLSIL.

This clonotype was found a few times. This chain joins TRBV5-1 and TRBJ2-1; TRBD2 matches 7 bases. The ends lost 5 bases at V and 4 bases at J; junction bases unmatched: 6. The germline gives CDR1 SGHRS, CDR2 YFSETQ. The CDR3 spans 14 residues. In nucleotides, the CDR3 is TGCGCCAGCAGAACGGGGGGAGGATACAATGAGCAGTTCTTC. Translating gives CASRTGGGYNEQFF. The complete variable domain, with remaining parts taken from reference TRBV5-1 and TRBJ2-1, reads KAGVTQTPRYLIKTRGQQVTLSCSPISGHRSVSWYQQTPGQGLQFLFEYFSETQRNKGNFPGRFSGRQFSNSRSEMNVSTLELGDSALYLCASRTGGGYNEQFFGPGTRLTVL.

The rearrangement joins TRBV24-1 to TRBJ1-1; no clear D gene. The length of the CDR3 is 12 residues. Trimming left V 0 bases short and J 7 bases short, with 5 bases between. Looked up from germline, CDR1 is KGHDR and CDR2 is SFDVKD. The CDR3 is CATSDLGIEAFF. CDR3 nucleotide sequence: TGTGCCACCAGTGATTTGGGGATTGAAGCTTTCTTT.

This sequence joins TRBV9 and TRBJ1-2, with a weak D call TRBD1 (5 bases). V lost 0 bases and J lost 4, with 13 bases in between. The CDR3 is 15 amino acids. CDR1 and CDR2 (germline): SGDLS, YYNGEE. In nucleotides, the CDR3 is TGTGCCAGCAGCGTAGATGGGAAGGGGTTCTATGGCTACACCTTC. Amino acid sequence: CASSVDGKGFYGYTF.

The rearrangement joins TRBV7-9 to TRBJ1-2; D uncertain. The germline V gene has CDR1 SEHNR and CDR2 FQNEAQ (reference sequence). Trimming removed 1 base from V and 2 bases from J, with 11 bases in between. The CDR3 runs 15 residues. In DNA, the CDR3 is TGTGCCAGCAGCTTAGATGCAGGAGAAAACTATGGCTACACCTTC. The encoded protein is CASSLDAGENYGYTF.

In this sample, this clonotype turned up a few times. CDR3 protein: CSVEDRYGQETQYF. CDR3 nucleotide sequence: TGCAGCGTTGAAGATCGATACGGGCAAGAGACCCAGTACTTC. J is TRBJ2-5 and V is TRBV29-1, with D uncertain. In germline, CDR1 is SQVTM, CDR2 ANQGSEA. This CDR3 comprises 14 residues. V was clipped by 0 bases and J by 2 bases, with 10 bases between them.

This clonotype has a count of ten or more. The rearrangement joins TRBV30 to TRBJ2-7; 7 bases fit TRBD1. The V gene's germline CDR1 is GTSNPN and CDR2 SVGIG (reference sequence). This CDR3 spans 14 amino acids. With V trimmed by 2 bases and J by 7 bases, 11 bases remained unmatched. CDR3 in amino acids: CAWSWGQPLGEQYF. CDR3 nucleotide sequence: TGTGCCTGGAGTTGGGGACAGCCCTTGGGGGAGCAGTACTTC.

This rearrangement joins TRBV4-1 to TRBJ2-7; D possibly matches TRBD1 or TRBD2 (6 bases each). The germline V gene has CDR1 MGHRA and CDR2 YSYEKL. The CDR3 covers 16 residues. V was shortened by 0 bases and J by 0 bases, with 12 bases between the two germline ends. The CDR3 protein is CASSQEGGSHSYEQYF. In DNA form, the CDR3 reads TGCGCCAGCAGCCAAGAGGGGGGCAGCCACTCCTACGAGCAGTACTTC.

This clonotype was found a few times. V usage is TRBV12-3 or TRBV12-4 and J usage is TRBJ2-1; tentatively, D is TRBD2 (6 bases). V gave up 6 bases and J gave up 0 bases, with 15 bases separating them. This CDR3 contains 16 residues. The CDR3 DNA is TGTGCCAGCAGAGGACCGGGACTTCACTCCTACAATGAGCAGTTCTTC. Translated, it gives CASRGPGLHSYNEQFF.

The V and J genes are TRBV24-1 and TRBJ2-3, with 10 bases identical to TRBD1. The junction had 12 bases not matched to a gene; V was cut back by 4 bases and J by 6 bases. The germline V gene has CDR1 KGHDR and CDR2 SFDVKD. This CDR3 has 17 residues. DNA for the CDR3: TGTGCCACCAGTGACACCTTGGGACAGGGGATCTCGGATACGCAGTATTTT. This sequence encodes CATSDTLGQGISDTQYF.

The V call is TRBV7-8, the J call TRBJ2-7, with 7 bases lining up with TRBD2. The J segment lost 0 bases and the V segment lost 2 bases, leaving 7 bases of the junction unmatched. The CDR3 consists of 16 residues. The germline CDR1 and CDR2 sequences are SGHVS and FQNEAQ. The DNA for the CDR3 is TGTGCCAGCAGCTTACCGACTAGCAAAGCCTCCTACGAGCAGTACTTC. Its protein is CASSLPTSKASYEQYF.